This section outlines one TCR beta chain sequence together with its context. Its antigen remains unidentified. The data stem from a study of memory CD4+ T cells and cytomegalovirus serostatus. Study conclusions and caveats: Of 150 to 200 reported CMV TCRbeta sequences, some 67 were found in memory CD4+ repertoires.

TCRdb's copy holds only in-frame clones and misses some; the assay was immunoSEQ multiplex PCR. The profile covers about 58,000 clones, with roughly 84% appearing a single time and about 0.5% taken by the ten largest. V gave up 4 bases and J gave up 8 bases; unmatched junction bases: 10. The germline V gene has CDR1 ENHRY and CDR2 SYGVKD. This CDR3 has 15 amino acids. The sort gate was single viable CD3+CD4+CD8-CD45RO+ cells for memory CD4+ T cells. This sequence was found in an adult in good health and CMV-seronegative. Some clones in this sample may be carry-over from other donors' samples. Sequenced input: memory CD4+ T cells from blood. The chain uses TRBV10-3 and TRBJ2-1; 8 bases are shared with TRBD2. The CDR3 DNA sequence: TGTGCCATCAGTGGTAGCGGGAAAATTTACGATGAGCAGTTCTTC. Residues: CAISGSGKIYDEQFF.